Below, 25 T cell receptor beta chains from the same sample are listed, as sequenced in a study of brain T cells in children with intractable seizures. Clones were read by immunoSEQ multiplex PCR, and TCRdb kept only the in-frame ones, dropping some. Found here are roughly 110,000 clones, 94% of them singletons; the top ten hold 3.8%. This specimen was peripheral blood, taken at surgery. These receptors came from a boy under two years old with hemimegalencephaly and intractable seizures.

The chain is built from TRBV10-3 and TRBJ2-3; TRBD1 aligns across 8 bases. This CDR3 is built from 15 residues. Germline CDR1 reads ENHRY; CDR2 reads SYGVKD. V was clipped by 3 bases and J by 2 bases; unmatched bases: 4. In DNA, the CDR3 is TGTGCCATCAGTGACCGGGACAGGAACACAGATACGCAGTATTTT. This gives the protein CAISDRDRNTDTQYF.

The CDR3 protein is CASSQGAGGVSNQPQHF. The CDR3 coding sequence is TGCGCCAGCAGCCAAGGTGCAGGGGGAGTTAGCAATCAGCCCCAGCATTTT. The chain is built from TRBV4-1 and TRBJ1-5; TRBD1 matches at 7 bases. With 1 base clipped from V and 0 bases from J, the junction kept 6 bases outside the gene matches. The CDR3 is 17 residues long. Germline lookup yields CDR1 MGHRA and CDR2 YSYEKL.

This sequence joins TRBV19 and TRBJ1-2; possibly TRBD1 for D (5 bases). V gave up 1 base and J gave up 3 bases, with 6 bases separating them. CDR1 is LNHDA, CDR2 SQIVND, per germline (reference sequence). This CDR3 has 13 amino acids. The CDR3 sequence is CASSIGQYYGYTF. As DNA, the CDR3 is TGTGCCAGTAGTATAGGACAGTACTATGGCTACACCTTC.

V and J are TRBV5-6 and TRBJ1-6; 7 bases line up with TRBD1. Trimming removed 6 bases from V and 14 bases from J; junction bases left unmatched: 26. The CDR3 is 18 amino acids. Looked up from germline, CDR1 is SGHDT and CDR2 is YYEEEE. In nucleotides, the CDR3 is TGTGCCAGCACCCCAGGGGGGGGCGCGGGGGTTGAAAGAGGGACCCTCCACTTT. The encoded protein is CASTPGGGAGVERGTLHF. Complete variable domain (other parts from reference TRBV5-6 and TRBJ1-6): DAGVTQSPTHLIKTRGQQVTLRCSPKSGHDTVSWYQQALGQGPQFIFQYYEEEERQRGNFPDRFSGHQFPNYSSELNVNALLLGDSALYLCASTPGGGAGVERGTLHFGNGTRLTVT.

The V and J genes are TRBV5-1 and TRBJ1-3, with unresolved D. There are 14 residues in the CDR3. Between the trimmed V and J ends, which lost 0 bases and 6 bases, there was a span of 10 bases. Per germline, CDR1 SGHRS and CDR2 YFSETQ. In DNA form, the CDR3 reads TGCGCCAGCAGCTTGGTCGGCAGGAAAAACACCATATATTTT. Translation: CASSLVGRKNTIYF.

The rearrangement joins TRBV6-4 to TRBJ2-6; D remains unclear. Germline-derived CDR1 and CDR2 are MRHNA and SNTAGT. This CDR3 is built from 14 residues. The V end was cut by 4 bases, the J end by 0 bases, with 4 bases between. The CDR3 region has the DNA TGTGCCAGCAGTGCGCTCTCTGGGGCCAACGTCCTGACTTTC. This translates into CASSALSGANVLTF.

The rearrangement links TRBV25-1 to TRBJ2-7, with TRBD2 matching 10 bases. Germline V gene lookup returns CDR1 MGHDK and CDR2 SYGVNS. V shed 3 bases, J shed 2 bases, and the junction held 13 bases outside the gene matches. The CDR3 has 18 amino acids. The CDR3, as DNA: TGTGCCAGCAGTGAGGCACATCGTGGAGCGGGAGGGACCTACGAGCAGTACTTC. This sequence encodes CASSEAHRGAGGTYEQYF.

The chain links TRBV4-1 to TRBJ1-2, with 9 bases lining up with TRBD1. Germline V CDR1 and CDR2: MGHRA, YSYEKL. This CDR3 contains 17 residues. Germline trimming cut 0 bases from V and 7 bases from J; bases unmatched to any gene: 12. This CDR3 is CASSQEPRDRDLGGYTF. CDR3 nucleotide sequence: TGCGCCAGCAGCCAAGAGCCAAGGGACAGGGATTTGGGTGGCTACACCTTC.

V is TRBV28 and J is TRBJ2-3, with 7 bases fitting TRBD1. The V gene end was trimmed by 7 bases and the J gene end by 3 bases; junction bases not matched to a gene: 10. This CDR3 region has 15 residues. CDR1 and CDR2 from the germline V gene are MDHEN and SYDVKM. The CDR3 nucleotides read TGTGCCAGCAAACTCAGGGGGTTAAGAACAGATACGCAGTATTTT. Translation: CASKLRGLRTDTQYF.

The rearrangement joins TRBV11-2 to TRBJ1-2; D not resolved. CDR3 length equals 16 residues. Trimming cost V 5 bases and J 4 bases, with 20 bases left between them. The germline CDR1 and CDR2 sequences are SGHAT and FQNNGV. Here the CDR3 reads CASSQPALRALYGYTF. CDR3 nucleotide sequence: TGTGCCAGCAGCCAACCGGCACTTAGGGCCCTCTATGGCTACACCTTC.

This clone was picked up one time. The chain links TRBV5-1 to TRBJ2-1; 7 nucleotides agree with TRBD2. Germline V gene data show CDR1 as SGHRS and CDR2 as YFSETQ. The CDR3 runs to 18 residues. V gave up 7 bases and J gave up 0 bases; unmatched junction bases: 16. CDR3 sequence reads: CASPGGLVLTPSYNEQFF. CDR3 coding DNA: TGCGCCAGCCCCGGAGGACTAGTGCTCACACCCTCCTACAATGAGCAGTTCTTC.

The chain is built from TRBV9 and TRBJ1-1; D is unclear. CDR1 and CDR2 (germline): SGDLS, YYNGEE. V gave up 4 bases and J gave up 1 base, with 8 bases separating them. The CDR3 is made up of 13 amino acids. The CDR3 loop reads CASSPRTNTEAFF. CDR3 nucleotide sequence: TGTGCCAGCAGCCCCCGGACGAACACTGAAGCTTTCTTT.

The chain has TRBV4-1 and TRBJ2-7, with 9 bases aligning to TRBD2. After removal of 3 bases from V and 2 bases from J, the junction contained 5 bases not matched to a gene. The CDR3 sequence is 15 residues long. Per the germline V gene, CDR1 is MGHRA and CDR2 is YSYEKL. CDR3 protein: CASSHSSGSAYEQYF. CDR3 DNA sequence: TGCGCCAGCAGCCACAGTAGCGGGAGCGCCTACGAGCAGTACTTC.

The chain has TRBV6-2 or TRBV6-3 and TRBJ2-7; TRBD1 matches 12 bases. The germline V gene encodes CDR1 MNHEY and CDR2 SVGEGT. Trimming removed 4 bases from V and 4 bases from J; junction bases left unmatched: 5. The CDR3 has 15 amino acids. This chain's CDR3 is CASSSPGQGAYEQYF. CDR3 coding DNA: TGTGCCAGCAGTTCCCCGGGACAGGGGGCTTACGAGCAGTACTTC.

The chain joins TRBV13 to TRBJ1-3, with D maybe TRBD1 (6 bases). The V and J ends lost 4 bases and 2 bases respectively, with 15 bases between them. The CDR3 consists of 16 residues. Germline V gene sequence: CDR1 PRHDT, CDR2 FYEKMQ (reference sequence). CDR3 residues: CASSSQGIRTGNTIYF. The CDR3 DNA reads TGTGCCAGCAGCTCCCAGGGGATACGCACTGGAAACACCATATATTTT.

This clone was seen only a few times. V usage is TRBV2 and J usage is TRBJ1-2; 8 positions agree with TRBD1. V was clipped by 4 bases and J by 5 bases; unmatched bases: 3. The germline V gene has CDR1 SNHLY and CDR2 FYNNEI. CDR3 length: 13 residues. CDR3 region: CASSAQGAYGYTF. In DNA, the CDR3 is TGTGCCAGCAGTGCCCAGGGGGCGTATGGCTACACCTTC.

The V and J genes are TRBV6-5 and TRBJ2-1, with 13 positions matching TRBD2. The length of the CDR3 is 15 residues. CDR1 and CDR2 (germline): MNHEY, SVGAGI. The ends lost 5 bases at V and 6 bases at J; junction bases unmatched: 4. The CDR3 spells CASSLRLAGGNEQFF. The CDR3 nucleotides are TGTGCCAGCAGTCTACGACTAGCGGGAGGCAATGAGCAGTTCTTC.

This clone has only one observation. Other DNA sequences within the sample encode an identical CDR3. J is TRBJ2-2 and V is TRBV6-4; possibly TRBD2 for D (7 bases). Trimming removed 0 bases at V and 6 bases at J, with 8 bases between. This CDR3 comprises 14 residues. Germline V gene data show CDR1 as MRHNA and CDR2 as SNTAGT. The CDR3 nucleotides read TGTGCCAGCAGTGACTCGGGGGGGCCCGGGGAGCTGTTTTTT. It codes for CASSDSGGPGELFF.

V gene TRBV6-5 combines with J gene TRBJ2-7, with TRBD2 matching 9 bases. The junction had 7 bases not matched to a gene; V was cut back by 0 bases and J by 4 bases. The germline V gene encodes CDR1 MNHEY and CDR2 SVGAGI. The CDR3 has 16 residues. The CDR3 loop is CASSYSTGGRVYEQYF. The CDR3 DNA sequence: TGTGCCAGCAGTTACTCGACTGGCGGGAGGGTGTACGAGCAGTACTTC.

In nucleotides, the CDR3 is TGTGCCAGCACCTCTAGGCCCGGGTCCATCTGGTTCTTC. It translates to CASTSRPGSIWFF. The rearrangement joins TRBV12-3 or TRBV12-4 to TRBJ2-1; D is undetermined. The CDR3 loop spans 13 amino acids. The ends were cut back, 7 bases at V and 15 bases at J, with 22 bases in the middle.

The V and J genes are TRBV15 and TRBJ2-7, with D hard to call. V dropped 0 bases and J dropped 0 bases, with 3 bases sitting between them. Looked up from germline, CDR1 is LNHNV and CDR2 is YYDKDF (reference sequence). CDR3 length: 13 amino acids. CDR3 residues: CATSRDPSYEQYF. CDR3 nucleotides: TGTGCCACCAGCAGAGACCCCTCCTACGAGCAGTACTTC. The variable domain in full, completed from reference TRBV15 and TRBJ2-7, reads DAMVIQNPRYQVTQFGKPVTLSCSQTLNHNVMYWYQQKSSQAPKLLFHYYDKDFNNEADTPDNFQSRRPNTSFCFLDIRSPGLGDTAMYLCATSRDPSYEQYFGPGTRLTVT.

The chain joins TRBV5-1 to TRBJ1-4; 11 nucleotides match TRBD1. The CDR3 runs to 17 residues. Germline CDR1 is SGHRS and CDR2 is YFSETQ. The V and J ends lost 3 bases and 3 bases, in that order; junction bases with no gene match: 7. Here the CDR3 reads CASSSGQGVAANEKLFF. DNA for the CDR3: TGCGCCAGCAGCTCGGGACAGGGGGTAGCGGCTAATGAAAAACTGTTTTTT.

The chain has TRBV11-2 and TRBJ2-2; unclear D gene. Germline V gene sequence: CDR1 SGHAT, CDR2 FQNNGV. CDR3 length: 17 amino acids. Trimming took 4 bases from V and 4 from J, leaving 19 bases between them. CDR3 residues: CASSSPLGVRSTGELFF. In DNA form, the CDR3 reads TGTGCCAGCAGCTCCCCGCTTGGCGTGAGGAGCACCGGGGAGCTGTTTTTT.

CDR3 sequence (DNA): TGCAGCGTTATTGCCGAACAGGGGGCGCTTCTATATGGCTACACCTTC. This sequence encodes CSVIAEQGALLYGYTF. The chain employs TRBV29-1 and TRBJ1-2, with 9 positions matching TRBD1. This CDR3 contains 16 residues. The ends lost 5 bases at V and 5 bases at J; junction bases unmatched: 15. Germline V gives CDR1 SQVTM, CDR2 ANQGSEA.

The chain is built from TRBV5-1 and TRBJ2-3; 10 bases align to TRBD1. CDR3 length: 18 amino acids. Germline-derived CDR1 and CDR2 are SGHRS and YFSETQ. V shed 0 bases, J shed 1 base, and the junction held 8 bases outside the gene matches. CDR3 nucleotides: TGCGCCAGCAGCTTGGTTTCCCCCGGGACAGGGGGCACAGATACGCAGTATTTT. Amino acid sequence: CASSLVSPGTGGTDTQYF. Full variable domain (missing parts from reference TRBV5-1 and TRBJ2-3): KAGVTQTPRYLIKTRGQQVTLSCSPISGHRSVSWYQQTPGQGLQFLFEYFSETQRNKGNFPGRFSGRQFSNSRSEMNVSTLELGDSALYLCASSLVSPGTGGTDTQYFGPGTRLTVL.